Below, 10 T cell receptor beta chains from the same sample are listed, as sequenced in a study of early T cells in non-severe SARS-CoV-2 infection. TCRdb re-derived calls from the 5' RACE reads in MiXCR, one entry per CDR3 protein. The sample consists of roughly 88,000 distinct CDR3 sequences, roughly 15% of them appearing once. Sequenced material: whole blood. The receptors stem from an adult who was a healthcare worker with PCR-confirmed SARS-CoV-2 infection or an uninfected control (not recorded which).

At least ten counts were recorded for this clonotype. This rearrangement joins TRBV14 to TRBJ1-3; D unclear. Trimming removed 2 bases at V and 7 bases at J, with 3 bases between. The germline V gene encodes CDR1 SGHDN and CDR2 FVKESK. The CDR3 has 11 residues. DNA of the CDR3: TGTGCCAGCAGCCAACGGAACACCATATATTTT. Protein product: CASSQRNTIYF.

This clonotype was counted at least ten times. The V call is TRBV4-2, the J call TRBJ1-1; TRBD1 matches 8 bases. The CDR3 runs 17 residues. The germline V gene encodes CDR1 LGHNA and CDR2 YNFKEQ. The trim removed 0 bases at V and 5 bases at J, leaving 11 bases unmatched. The CDR3 DNA reads TGTGCCAGCAGCCAAGATGGCGCAGGGGGCGTGCGGACTGAAGCTTTCTTT. Translating it yields CASSQDGAGGVRTEAFF.

This clonotype was counted many times. The V and J genes are TRBV28 and TRBJ2-2; TRBD1 matches 9 bases. The V gene end was trimmed by 3 bases and the J gene end by 7 bases; junction bases not matched to a gene: 9. CDR1 and CDR2 from the germline V gene are MDHEN and SYDVKM. The CDR3 covers 16 residues. The CDR3 sequence: CASSFGSGTGLGELFF. In DNA form, the CDR3 reads TGTGCCAGCAGTTTCGGATCCGGGACAGGGCTCGGGGAGCTGTTTTTT.

This clonotype was found a few times. The chain is built from TRBV7-9 and TRBJ1-3; unclear D gene. The CDR3 has 12 residues. Germline V lookup: CDR1 SEHNR, CDR2 FQNEAQ (reference sequence). The V end lost 10 bases, the J end lost 4 bases, and 11 bases lay between the germline ends. The CDR3 nucleotides are TGTGCCATACAGACTCCAGGAAACACCATATATTTT. Translating gives CAIQTPGNTIYF.

This clonotype was counted many times. This chain uses TRBV11-2 with TRBJ2-1; TRBD2 matches at 7 bases. Per germline, CDR1 SGHAT and CDR2 FQNNGV. The CDR3 runs to 17 residues. The junction had 15 bases not matched to a gene; V was cut back by 5 bases and J by 5 bases. CDR3 region: CASSRPLLPGGHNEQFF. Written as DNA, the CDR3 is TGTGCCAGCAGCCGACCCCTTTTACCGGGGGGACACAATGAGCAGTTCTTC.

This clonotype was picked up many times. The V gene is TRBV20-1, the J gene TRBJ2-7, with D unclear. This CDR3 region has 14 residues. Trimming removed 1 base at V and 0 bases at J, with 10 bases between. The germline V gene has CDR1 DFQATT and CDR2 SNEGSKA (reference sequence). The CDR3 here is CSARGASGSYEQYF. CDR3 nucleotides: TGCAGTGCTAGAGGGGCTAGTGGCTCCTACGAGCAGTACTTC.

Ten or more counts support this clonotype. This chain joins TRBV29-1 and TRBJ2-1; TRBD1 or TRBD2 may be the D gene (5 bases each). CDR1 is SQVTM and CDR2 is ANQGSEA in the germline V gene. Trimming stripped 7 bases from V and 7 bases from J, with 14 bases between. The CDR3 is 12 amino acids. Here the CDR3 reads CSAQGWRNEQFF. Here the CDR3 DNA reads TGCAGCGCCCAGGGTTGGAGGAATGAGCAGTTCTTC.

This clonotype was seen once. J is TRBJ2-2 and V is TRBV11-2; 8 bases match TRBD1. Germline V gene data show CDR1 as SGHAT and CDR2 as FQNNGV. CDR3 size: 18 residues. Losses at the gene ends were 0 bases for V and 0 bases for J; bases not matched to a gene: 6. CDR3 DNA: TGTGCCAGCAGCTTAGATGCCCAGGGGGCGTCGAACACCGGGGAGCTGTTTTTT. This translates into CASSLDAQGASNTGELFF.

The table lists this clonotype with many counts. The chain links TRBV9 to TRBJ2-5; weak D call: TRBD1 (5 bases). V was pared by 0 bases and J by 4 bases, with 13 bases between. CDR1 and CDR2 from the germline V gene are SGDLS and YYNGEE. CDR3 length equals 15 residues. As DNA, the CDR3 is TGTGCCAGCAGCGTAGGGTGGGGCCGAGGAGAGACCCAGTACTTC. Amino acids: CASSVGWGRGETQYF.

This clonotype was recorded at least ten times. The rearrangement links TRBV7-2 to TRBJ2-7; 9 positions agree with TRBD2. The length of the CDR3 is 15 residues. V trimming: 5 bases; J trimming: 2 bases; junction bases outside the gene matches: 7. Germline assignment: CDR1 SGHTA and CDR2 FQGNSA. The CDR3 DNA follows: TGTGCCAGCAGCGCCCACGCGGGGGGGACCTACGAGCAGTACTTC. This sequence encodes CASSAHAGGTYEQYF. The variable domain in full, completed from reference TRBV7-2 and TRBJ2-7, reads GAGVSQSPSNKVTEKGKDVELRCDPISGHTALYWYRQSLGQGLEFLIYFQGNSAPDKSGLPSDRFSAERTGGSVSTLTIQRTQQEDSAVYLCASSAHAGGTYEQYFGPGTRLTVT.